One and the same sample provided the 3 T cell receptor beta chains below, sequenced in a study of CDR3 diversity in severe acne. MiXCR, applied by TCRdb to the PCR reads, yields one record per CDR3 protein. This table holds about 93,000 distinct CDR3 sequences, 48% found once. Sequencing used blood. The receptors stem from a male donor in good health, serving as a control.

The V gene is TRBV10-3, the J gene TRBJ2-1; 7 positions agree with TRBD1. Trimming removed 3 bases from V and 2 bases from J; junction bases left unmatched: 4. The CDR3 length is 15 residues. Germline values: CDR1 ENHRY, CDR2 SYGVKD. CDR3 coding DNA: TGTGCCATCAGTGATGGACAGGACACCTACAATGAGCAGTTCTTC. Amino acid sequence: CAISDGQDTYNEQFF.

This clonotype was observed at least ten times. V is TRBV20-1 and J is TRBJ2-1; 9 positions agree with TRBD2. The CDR3 is 15 amino acids. Germline assignment: CDR1 DFQATT and CDR2 SNEGSKA (reference sequence). V shed 4 bases, J shed 6 bases, and the junction held 10 bases outside the gene matches. The CDR3 loop is CSAKDLAGPSNEQFF. CDR3 bases: TGCAGTGCTAAGGATCTAGCGGGACCAAGCAATGAGCAGTTCTTC.

The chain links TRBV30 to TRBJ2-6, with D possibly matching TRBD1 (5 bases). Germline CDR1 GTSNPN, CDR2 SVGIG (reference sequence). CDR3 length equals 16 residues. Trimming left V 0 bases short and J 0 bases short, with 9 bases between. The CDR3 sequence: CAWSVQVYSGANVLTF. The CDR3 nucleotides are TGTGCCTGGAGTGTACAGGTATACTCTGGGGCCAACGTCCTGACTTTC.